The T cell receptor beta chain described here comes from a study of shared T cell receptors in the human thymus. Using immunoSEQ multiplex PCR, the repertoire was profiled, and TCRdb retains in-frame clones only, with some absent. The top ten clones hold about 0.012% of a sample with approximately 580,000 clones, approximately 80% of them seen once. Between the trimmed V and J ends, which lost 0 bases and 0 bases, there was a span of 11 bases. Germline lookup yields CDR1 LGHNA and CDR2 YSLEER. The CDR3 consists of 16 residues. The same sample was also used in a study of human thymus T cells. That work states: Resections were taken during corrective heart surgery, and the thymus tissue came from these. Unrelated people showed highly overlapping thymic repertoires, related research reported.

The J gene is TRBJ1-1, the V gene TRBV4-3; weak D call: TRBD1 (5 bases). Sequenced input: thymocytes. The sequence was obtained from a boy under three years old with a congenital heart defect. The CDR3 nucleotides read TGCGCCAGCAGCCAAGATCGGTACAGGATGAACACTGAAGCTTTCTTT. Translating gives CASSQDRYRMNTEAFF.